The 28 T cell receptor beta chains in this list originate from one sample, sequenced in a study of shared clonotypes between healthy human individuals. Measured with immunoSEQ multiplex PCR; TCRdb has only the in-frame clones, and not every one. The sample contains some 2,500,000 clones, about 90% of which appear only once. The specimen was naive CD4+ T cells from PBMCs. As to subset: CD45RA+ positively selected. These receptors all stem from a man between 18 and 35 years old in good health. Some clones in this sample may be carry-over from other donors' samples.

The gene calls are TRBV6-1 and TRBJ1-4, with D possibly TRBD1 on 6 matching bases. This CDR3 region has 15 residues. Per the germline V gene, CDR1 is MNHNS and CDR2 is SASEGT. Deletions cut 4 bases from V and 5 bases from J, with 14 bases between. In DNA, the CDR3 is TGTGCCAGCAGTGGGGACACCGCCGGCAATGAAAAACTGTTTTTT. Encoded protein: CASSGDTAGNEKLFF.

This rearrangement joins TRBV11-2 to TRBJ2-7, with TRBD2 as a possible D gene (5 bases). The V and J ends lost 1 base and 3 bases respectively, with 16 bases between them. Germline V CDR1 and CDR2: SGHAT, FQNNGV. The CDR3 runs 16 residues. The CDR3: CASSLGQPGSSYEQYF. The CDR3 DNA sequence: TGTGCCAGCAGCTTAGGTCAGCCGGGATCCAGCTACGAGCAGTACTTC.

This clone occurred once. The rearrangement uses TRBV6-5 and TRBJ2-6; D may be TRBD1 or TRBD2 (5 bases each). CDR1 and CDR2 from the germline V gene are MNHEY and SVGAGI. This CDR3 region has 15 residues. The germline V and J ends were trimmed by 0 bases and 3 bases, with 6 bases remaining between them. CDR3 amino acids: CASSYSGVGANVLTF. CDR3 nucleotides: TGTGCCAGCAGTTACTCGGGGGTTGGGGCCAACGTCCTGACTTTC.

The rearrangement joins TRBV5-1 to TRBJ2-5, with TRBD1 identical over 10 bases. Trimming at V came to 4 bases and at J to 3 bases, leaving 3 bases not matched to a gene. Germline V gene sequence: CDR1 SGHRS, CDR2 YFSETQ. CDR3 length: 14 residues. CDR3 sequence reads: CASSHGQGEETQYF. As DNA, the CDR3 is TGCGCCAGCAGCCACGGACAGGGGGAAGAGACCCAGTACTTC.

The rearrangement joins TRBV6-5 to TRBJ2-7; TRBD1 matches at 7 bases. The ends lost 6 bases at V and 2 bases at J; junction bases unmatched: 10. Per the germline V gene, CDR1 is MNHEY and CDR2 is SVGAGI. This CDR3 comprises 15 residues. The CDR3 reads CASRTGQAGTYEQYF. The CDR3 coding sequence is TGTGCCAGCAGGACAGGACAGGCCGGGACCTACGAGCAGTACTTC.

The V and J genes are TRBV5-4 and TRBJ2-2; the match to TRBD2 covers 8 bases. CDR3 length: 15 amino acids. Germline V CDR1 and CDR2: SGHNT, YYREEE (reference sequence). V shed 4 bases and J 5 bases; nucleotides not matched to a gene: 7. CDR3: CASSPLTGGTGELFF. In DNA, the CDR3 is TGTGCCAGCAGCCCCCTAACGGGAGGGACCGGGGAGCTGTTTTTT. Full variable domain (remainder filled in from reference TRBV5-4 and TRBJ2-2): ETGVTQSPTHLIKTRGQQVTLRCSSQSGHNTVSWYQQALGQGPQFIFQYYREEENGRGNFPPRFSGLQFPNYSSELNVNALELDDSALYLCASSPLTGGTGELFFGEGSRLTVL.

This chain joins TRBV12-5 and TRBJ1-1; D is unclear. CDR3 length: 12 amino acids. V lost 4 bases to trimming and J lost 1 base, with 4 bases between them. From germline, CDR1 is LGHNT and CDR2 FRNRAP. CDR3 coding DNA: TGTGCTAGTGGTTCCTCGAACACTGAAGCTTTCTTT. It codes for CASGSSNTEAFF.

With respect to this clone: The sample contains more than one DNA sequence encoding this CDR3. This sequence joins TRBV9 and TRBJ1-1; no clear D. Trimming stripped 0 bases from V and 3 bases from J, with 6 bases between. From germline, CDR1 is SGDLS and CDR2 YYNGEE. The CDR3 has 13 amino acids. The CDR3 loop is CASSVAGYTEAFF. The CDR3, as DNA: TGTGCCAGCAGCGTAGCCGGCTACACTGAAGCTTTCTTT.

The CDR3 DNA follows: TGTGCCAGCAGCTTAAGAGGGGACAGGGACCACACTGAAGCTTTCTTT. Amino acids: CASSLRGDRDHTEAFF. The V call is TRBV7-9, the J call TRBJ1-1, with 9 bases lining up with TRBD1. Looked up from germline, CDR1 is SEHNR and CDR2 is FQNEAQ (reference sequence). V lost 2 bases, J lost 3 bases, and 7 bases stayed unmatched. The CDR3 consists of 16 residues.

The chain links TRBV7-2 to TRBJ2-1; 7 bases align to TRBD2. This CDR3 contains 15 residues. The germline V gene has CDR1 SGHTA and CDR2 FQGNSA. Unmatched junction bases numbered 9, after V lost 6 bases and J lost 4 bases. CDR3 sequence reads: CASSQSSGTYNEQFF. CDR3 nucleotides: TGTGCCAGCAGTCAATCTAGCGGAACGTACAATGAGCAGTTCTTC.

About this clone: Other DNA sequences of this sample code for an identical CDR3. This rearrangement joins TRBV7-6 to TRBJ2-5; no firm D call. V lost 0 bases, J lost 2 bases, and 7 bases lay in between. This CDR3 has 14 residues. The V gene's germline CDR1 is SGHVS and CDR2 FNYEAQ. The CDR3 sequence is CASSLAGGQETQYF. CDR3 DNA sequence: TGTGCCAGCAGCTTAGCTGGTGGACAAGAGACCCAGTACTTC.

This chain connects TRBV11-1 to TRBJ2-6; no clear D gene. Trimming cost V 5 bases and J 0 bases, with 11 bases left between them. The CDR3 runs to 16 residues. The V gene's germline CDR1 is SGHAT and CDR2 FQDESV (reference sequence). CDR3 nucleotide sequence: TGTGCCAGCAGCGTTAGCATTTACTCTGGGGCCAACGTCCTGACTTTC. This translates into CASSVSIYSGANVLTF.

The rearrangement joins TRBV28 to TRBJ2-7, with 9 positions matching TRBD1. Germline V CDR1 and CDR2: MDHEN, SYDVKM. V trimming: 3 bases; J trimming: 3 bases; junction bases outside the gene matches: 18. This CDR3 region has 19 residues. The CDR3 loop reads CASSFAGQGRGLSYYEQYF. CDR3 DNA: TGTGCCAGCAGTTTTGCGGGACAGGGAAGGGGTCTTTCCTACTACGAGCAGTACTTC.

The chain couples TRBV28 to TRBJ2-7; D is unclear. This CDR3 region has 13 residues. The V end lost 5 bases, the J end lost 6 bases, and 14 bases lay between the germline ends. Germline V lookup: CDR1 MDHEN, CDR2 SYDVKM. CDR3 nucleotides: TGTGCCAGCAGTGCACGCCCGTCCGGCGAGCAGTACTTC. It encodes CASSARPSGEQYF. Using reference TRBV28 and TRBJ2-7 for the parts outside the CDR3, the full variable domain is DVKVTQSSRYLVKRTGEKVFLECVQDMDHENMFWYRQDPGLGLRLIYFSYDVKMKEKGDIPEGYSVSREKKERFSLILESASTNQTSMYLCASSARPSGEQYFGPGTRLTVT.

The V call is TRBV20-1, the J call TRBJ2-5, with a weak D call TRBD1 (5 bases). The V gene lost 7 bases and the J gene lost 6 bases, with 12 bases spanning the gap. The CDR3 is made up of 11 amino acids. Germline values: CDR1 DFQATT, CDR2 SNEGSKA (reference sequence). CDR3 region: CSGAREKTQYF. CDR3 nucleotides: TGCAGTGGCGCCAGGGAAAAGACCCAGTACTTC.

J is TRBJ1-1 and V is TRBV28, with a possible D match to TRBD1 (5 bases). V gave up 2 bases and J gave up 9 bases, with 19 bases separating them. Per the germline V gene, CDR1 is MDHEN and CDR2 is SYDVKM. This CDR3 contains 15 residues. The CDR3 spells CASSLLDRRVSKAFF. CDR3 sequence (DNA): TGTGCCAGCAGTTTACTTGACAGACGGGTTTCTAAAGCTTTCTTT.

The genes are TRBV6-4 and TRBJ2-2; 10 nucleotides align to TRBD2. The CDR3 spans 18 residues. V shed 3 bases, J shed 3 bases, and the junction held 10 bases outside the gene matches. Looked up from germline, CDR1 is MRHNA and CDR2 is SNTAGT. The CDR3 nucleotides are TGTGCCAGCAGTGAAAAATATAGCGGGAGGATCTACACCGGGGAGCTGTTTTTT. It codes for CASSEKYSGRIYTGELFF.

V gene TRBV5-1 combines with J gene TRBJ1-2, with TRBD1 matching 7 bases. V gave up 5 bases and J gave up 1 base; unmatched junction bases: 14. Germline-derived CDR1 and CDR2 are SGHRS and YFSETQ. The CDR3 extends over 17 amino acids. In nucleotides, the CDR3 is TGCGCCAGCAGTCCGGGCGCTGGGGACAGCTTTAACTATGGCTACACCTTC. This sequence encodes CASSPGAGDSFNYGYTF.

This sequence joins TRBV2 and TRBJ2-2; TRBD2 agrees at 9 bases. The V gene's germline CDR1 is SNHLY and CDR2 FYNNEI. This CDR3 is built from 16 residues. Unmatched junction bases numbered 8, after V lost 5 bases and J lost 4 bases. CDR3 in DNA: TGTGCCAGCAGTCAAGTTAGCGGGAGAAGCACCGGGGAGCTGTTTTTT. It codes for CASSQVSGRSTGELFF.

This clone appeared a few times. The chain carries TRBV7-9 and TRBJ1-1, with D possibly being TRBD1 (6 bases). CDR3 length: 15 residues. The germline V and J ends were trimmed by 0 bases and 5 bases, with 13 bases remaining between them. In germline, CDR1 is SEHNR, CDR2 FQNEAQ (reference sequence). The CDR3 spells CASSLAGGRGTEAFF. In DNA form, the CDR3 reads TGTGCCAGCAGCTTAGCTGGGGGGCGCGGGACTGAAGCTTTCTTT.

This rearrangement joins TRBV6-1 to TRBJ1-5; D is unresolved. The CDR3 runs 15 residues. Germline CDR1 and CDR2: MNHNS and SASEGT. Trimming took off 0 bases at V and 6 bases at J, with 12 bases between the two ends. The CDR3 sequence is CASSEASGLVQPQHF. CDR3 coding DNA: TGTGCCAGCAGTGAAGCGTCAGGTTTAGTTCAGCCCCAGCATTTT.

The chain recombines TRBV5-1 with TRBJ2-3; 9 bases line up with TRBD1. The CDR3 covers 16 residues. V lost 4 bases and J lost 3; bases outside the gene matches: 9. Germline V gene sequence: CDR1 SGHRS, CDR2 YFSETQ. Here the CDR3 reads CASSKLSGTGTDTQYF. CDR3 nucleotides: TGCGCCAGCAGCAAACTATCCGGGACAGGGACAGATACGCAGTATTTT.

The V call is TRBV11-2, the J call TRBJ1-5; D may be TRBD1 (5 bases). Between the trimmed V and J ends, which lost 1 base and 6 bases, there was a span of 13 bases. The CDR3 contains 15 residues. CDR1 SGHAT and CDR2 FQNNGV come from the germline V gene. The CDR3 nucleotides read TGTGCCAGCAGCTTAGGAGTCCTAGGGGTTCAGCCCCAGCATTTT. Encoded protein: CASSLGVLGVQPQHF.

This chain uses TRBV7-3 with TRBJ1-2; 9 nucleotides line up with TRBD1. Germline V gene data show CDR1 as SGHTA and CDR2 as FQGTGA. The CDR3 spans 14 residues. Losses at the gene ends were 5 bases for V and 5 bases for J; bases not matched to a gene: 6. CDR3 region: CASSITGGSYGYTF. The CDR3 nucleotides read TGTGCCAGCAGCATTACAGGGGGCTCTTATGGCTACACCTTC.

The V gene is TRBV5-1, the J gene TRBJ2-6; unclear D gene. Trimming shortened V by 5 bases and J by 0 bases, and 6 bases separated the two germline ends. The CDR3 is 14 residues long. Germline-derived CDR1 and CDR2 are SGHRS and YFSETQ. CDR3 amino acids: CASRTASGANVLTF. The CDR3 region has the DNA TGCGCCAGCAGAACGGCCTCTGGGGCCAACGTCCTGACTTTC.

V gene TRBV7-9 combines with J gene TRBJ2-5, with 12 positions matching TRBD2. Germline V gives CDR1 SEHNR, CDR2 FQNEAQ (reference sequence). There are 15 residues in the CDR3. V was pared by 5 bases and J by 3 bases, with 4 bases of the junction left unmatched. The chain's CDR3 is CASSPWTSGEETQYF. The CDR3 nucleotides read TGTGCCAGCAGCCCCTGGACTAGCGGGGAAGAGACCCAGTACTTC.

This clone has a single count. This sequence joins TRBV27 and TRBJ2-5; tentatively, D is TRBD2 (5 bases). CDR3 length: 15 amino acids. Between the trimmed V and J ends, which lost 6 bases and 9 bases, there was a span of 23 bases. Germline-derived CDR1 and CDR2 are MNHEY and SMNVEV (reference sequence). The CDR3 bases are TGTGCCAGCAGAGAGGTGATGCACGGGGTACGCGCCCAGTACTTC. Protein: CASREVMHGVRAQYF.

The chain has TRBV19 and TRBJ1-2, with D hard to call. V was cut by 5 bases and J by 2 bases, with 6 bases left in between. Germline lookup yields CDR1 LNHDA and CDR2 SQIVND (reference sequence). The CDR3 covers 12 residues. CDR3 bases: TGTGCCAGTAGTTGGCAGAACTATGGCTACACCTTC. This gives the protein CASSWQNYGYTF.